This TCR beta chain was documented in a study of cytotoxic CD8 clonotypes in ibrutinib-treated CLL. Study-level results: In sustained-remission versus progressing patients, sampling times differed. Age-matched healthy donor levels were exceeded by baseline clonality, which tracked circulating CD8+ T-cell counts. Stable or contracted on treatment, public clonotypes were also uncommon.

V shed 6 bases and J shed 1 base, with 4 bases lying between them. This CDR3 is 13 amino acids long. CDR1 and CDR2 (germline): MGHDK, SYGVNS. Profiled with immunoSEQ multiplex PCR; TCRdb holds only in-frame clones, not every one. The sample yields over 120,000 clones, 80% seen once. With regard to this clone: Its specificity is not known.

This TCR came from a human donor with chronic lymphocytic leukemia. The sequencing used PBMCs, collected after 36 months of ibrutinib treatment. The gene calls are TRBV25-1 and TRBJ1-6; D unresolved. CDR3 residues: CASRGSYNSPLHF. DNA for the CDR3: TGTGCCAGCAGGGGATCCTATAATTCACCCCTCCACTTT.